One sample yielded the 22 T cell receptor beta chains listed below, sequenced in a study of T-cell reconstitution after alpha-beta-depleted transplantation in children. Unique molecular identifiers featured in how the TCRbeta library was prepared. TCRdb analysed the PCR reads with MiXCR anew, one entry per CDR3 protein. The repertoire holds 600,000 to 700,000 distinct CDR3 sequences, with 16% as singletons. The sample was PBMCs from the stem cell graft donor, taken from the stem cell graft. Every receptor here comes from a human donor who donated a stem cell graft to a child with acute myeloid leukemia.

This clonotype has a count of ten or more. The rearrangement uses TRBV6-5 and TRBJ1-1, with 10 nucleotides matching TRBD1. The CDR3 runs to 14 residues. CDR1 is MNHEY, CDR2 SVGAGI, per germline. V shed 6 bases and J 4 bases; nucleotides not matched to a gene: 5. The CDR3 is CASSSRDRGTEAFF. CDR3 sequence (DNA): TGTGCCAGCAGCAGCCGGGACAGGGGCACTGAAGCTTTCTTT.

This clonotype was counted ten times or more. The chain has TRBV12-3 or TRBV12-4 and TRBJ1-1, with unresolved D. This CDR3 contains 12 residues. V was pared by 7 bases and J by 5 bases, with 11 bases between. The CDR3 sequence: CASTQRETEAFF. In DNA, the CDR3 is TGTGCCAGCACTCAGAGGGAGACTGAAGCTTTCTTT.

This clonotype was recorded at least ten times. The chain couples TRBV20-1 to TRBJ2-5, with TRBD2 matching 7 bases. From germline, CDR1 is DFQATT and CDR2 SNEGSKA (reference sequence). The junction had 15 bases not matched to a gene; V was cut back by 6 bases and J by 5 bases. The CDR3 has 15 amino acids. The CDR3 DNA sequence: TGCAGTGCGCCCTGGGGGAGCGGGGTTTCGGAGACCCAGTACTTC. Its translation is CSAPWGSGVSETQYF.

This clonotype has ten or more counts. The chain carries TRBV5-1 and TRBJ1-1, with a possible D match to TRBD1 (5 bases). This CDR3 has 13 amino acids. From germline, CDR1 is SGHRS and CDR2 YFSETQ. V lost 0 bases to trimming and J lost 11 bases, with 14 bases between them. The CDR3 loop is CASSLANRDRAFF. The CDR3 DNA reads TGCGCCAGCAGCTTGGCCAACCGGGACCGTGCTTTCTTT.

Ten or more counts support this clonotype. The CDR3 nucleotides read TGTGCCAGCAGCTGGGGGCGCGAGCAGTACTTC. This sequence encodes CASSWGREQYF. The chain has TRBV5-5 and TRBJ2-7; the D gene is possibly TRBD1 (6 bases). V lost 3 bases to trimming and J lost 6 bases, with 7 bases between them. The CDR3 extends over 11 amino acids. Germline V gene lookup returns CDR1 SGHKS and CDR2 YYEKEE (reference sequence).

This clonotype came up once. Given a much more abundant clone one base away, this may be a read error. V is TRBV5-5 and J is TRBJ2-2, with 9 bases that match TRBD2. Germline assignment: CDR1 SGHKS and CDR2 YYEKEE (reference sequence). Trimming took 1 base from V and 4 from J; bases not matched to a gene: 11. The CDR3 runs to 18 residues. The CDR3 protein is CASSLRPAGGPVTGELFF. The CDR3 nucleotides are TGTGCCAGCAGCTTGCGTCCCGCGGGGGGGCCAGTCACCGGGGAGCTGTTTTTT.

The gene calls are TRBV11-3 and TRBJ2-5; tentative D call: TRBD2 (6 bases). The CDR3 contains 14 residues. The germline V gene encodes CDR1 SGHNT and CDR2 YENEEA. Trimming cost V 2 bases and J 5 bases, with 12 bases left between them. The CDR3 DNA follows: TGTGCCAGCAGCTTAATTGCGGGGACGGAGACCCAGTACTTC. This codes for CASSLIAGTETQYF.

CDR3 in DNA: TGTGCCAGCAGTACCGGCAGGGACTACGAGCAGTACTTC. It codes for CASSTGRDYEQYF. The chain is built from TRBV7-3 and TRBJ2-7; tentatively, D is TRBD1 (5 bases). This CDR3 comprises 13 residues. Germline values: CDR1 SGHTA, CDR2 FQGTGA. V gave up 6 bases and J gave up 3 bases, with 12 bases separating them. Using reference TRBV7-3 and TRBJ2-7 for the parts outside the CDR3, the full variable domain is GAGVSQTPSNKVTEKGKYVELRCDPISGHTALYWYRQSLGQGPEFLIYFQGTGAADDSGLPNDRFFAVRPEGSVSTLKIQRTERGDSAVYLCASSTGRDYEQYFGPGTRLTVT.

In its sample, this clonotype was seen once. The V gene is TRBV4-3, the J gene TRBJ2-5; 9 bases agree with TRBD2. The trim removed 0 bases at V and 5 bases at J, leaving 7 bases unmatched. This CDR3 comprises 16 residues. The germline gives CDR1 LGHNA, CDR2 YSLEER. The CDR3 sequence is CASSQDEAGGRETQYF. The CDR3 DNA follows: TGCGCCAGCAGCCAAGATGAGGCGGGGGGGAGGGAGACCCAGTACTTC.

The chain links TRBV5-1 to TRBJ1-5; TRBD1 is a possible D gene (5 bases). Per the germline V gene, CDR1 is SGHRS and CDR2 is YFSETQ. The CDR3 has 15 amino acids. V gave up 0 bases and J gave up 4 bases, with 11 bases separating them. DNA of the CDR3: TGCGCCAGCAGCTTGGTTGGGGGAAAGAATCAGCCCCAGCATTTT. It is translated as CASSLVGGKNQPQHF.

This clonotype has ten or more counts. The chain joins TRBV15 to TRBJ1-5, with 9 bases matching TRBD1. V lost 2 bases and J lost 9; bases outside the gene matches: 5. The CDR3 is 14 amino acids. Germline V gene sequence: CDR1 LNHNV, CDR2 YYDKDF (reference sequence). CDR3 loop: CATSRPGQGRPQHF. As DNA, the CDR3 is TGTGCCACCAGCAGACCGGGACAGGGACGGCCCCAGCATTTT.

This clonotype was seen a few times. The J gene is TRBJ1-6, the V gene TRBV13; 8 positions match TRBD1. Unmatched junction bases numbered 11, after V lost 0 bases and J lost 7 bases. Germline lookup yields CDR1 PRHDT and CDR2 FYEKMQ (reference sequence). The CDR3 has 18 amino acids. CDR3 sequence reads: CASSLGRGRFRGNSPLHF. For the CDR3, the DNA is TGTGCCAGCAGCTTAGGCAGGGGGCGATTTCGAGGGAATTCACCCCTCCACTTT. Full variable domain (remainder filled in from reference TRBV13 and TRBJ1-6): AAGVIQSPRHLIKEKRETATLKCYPIPRHDTVYWYQQGPGQDPQFLISFYEKMQSDKGSIPDRFSAQQFSDYHSELNMSSLELGDSALYFCASSLGRGRFRGNSPLHFGNGTRLTVT.

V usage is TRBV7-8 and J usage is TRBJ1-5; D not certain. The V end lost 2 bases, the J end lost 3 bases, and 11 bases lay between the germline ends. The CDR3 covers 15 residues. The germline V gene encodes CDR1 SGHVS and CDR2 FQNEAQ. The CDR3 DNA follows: TGTGCCAGCAGCTTAAACGCGGACTACAATCAGCCCCAGCATTTT. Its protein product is CASSLNADYNQPQHF.

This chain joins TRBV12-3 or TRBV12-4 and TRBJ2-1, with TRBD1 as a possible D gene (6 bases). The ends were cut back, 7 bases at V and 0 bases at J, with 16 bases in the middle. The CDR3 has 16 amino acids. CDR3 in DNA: TGTGCCAGCACCTTATCAGGGGCCACCTCCTACAATGAGCAGTTCTTC. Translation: CASTLSGATSYNEQFF.

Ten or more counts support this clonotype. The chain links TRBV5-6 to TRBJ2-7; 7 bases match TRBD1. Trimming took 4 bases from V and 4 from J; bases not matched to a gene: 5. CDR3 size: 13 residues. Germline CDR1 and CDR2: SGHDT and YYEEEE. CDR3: CASSVGTVYEQYV. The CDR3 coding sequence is TGTGCCAGCAGCGTTGGGACAGTATACGAGCAGTACGTC.

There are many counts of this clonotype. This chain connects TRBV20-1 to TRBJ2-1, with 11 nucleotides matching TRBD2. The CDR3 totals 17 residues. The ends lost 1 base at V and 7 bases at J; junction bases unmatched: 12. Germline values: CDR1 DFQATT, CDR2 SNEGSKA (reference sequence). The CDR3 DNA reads TGCAGTGCTAGAGGATCTATAGCGGGGGGGCCGTTTAATGAGCAGTTCTTC. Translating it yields CSARGSIAGGPFNEQFF.

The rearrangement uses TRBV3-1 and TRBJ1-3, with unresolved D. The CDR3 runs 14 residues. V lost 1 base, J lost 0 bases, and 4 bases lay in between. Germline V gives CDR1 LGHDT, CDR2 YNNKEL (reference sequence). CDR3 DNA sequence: TGTGCCAGCAGCCAAGTGCGCTCTGGAAACACCATATATTTT. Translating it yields CASSQVRSGNTIYF.

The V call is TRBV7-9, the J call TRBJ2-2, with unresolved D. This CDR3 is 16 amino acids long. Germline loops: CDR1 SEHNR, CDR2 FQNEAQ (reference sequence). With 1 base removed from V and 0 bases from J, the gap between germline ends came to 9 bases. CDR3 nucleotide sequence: TGTGCCAGCAGCTTAGGCGCAGGCTCGAACACCGGGGAGCTGTTTTTT. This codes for CASSLGAGSNTGELFF.

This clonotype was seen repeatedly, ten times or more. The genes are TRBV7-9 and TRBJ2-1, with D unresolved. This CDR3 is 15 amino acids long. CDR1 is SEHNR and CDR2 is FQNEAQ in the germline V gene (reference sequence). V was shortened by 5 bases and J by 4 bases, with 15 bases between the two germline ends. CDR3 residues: CASSPGDLEYNEQFF. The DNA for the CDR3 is TGTGCCAGCAGCCCCGGTGACTTGGAATACAATGAGCAGTTCTTC.

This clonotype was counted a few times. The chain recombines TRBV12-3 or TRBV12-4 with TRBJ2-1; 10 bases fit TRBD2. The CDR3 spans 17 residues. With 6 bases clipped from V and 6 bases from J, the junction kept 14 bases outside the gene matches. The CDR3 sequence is CASRSALAGASLNEQFF. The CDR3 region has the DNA TGTGCCAGCAGGTCTGCTCTAGCGGGGGCTTCGCTCAATGAGCAGTTCTTC.

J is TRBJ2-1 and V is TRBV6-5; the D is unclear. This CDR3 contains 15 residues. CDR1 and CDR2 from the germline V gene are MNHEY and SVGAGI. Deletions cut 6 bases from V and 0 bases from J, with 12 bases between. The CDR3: CASSPDVNSYNEQFF. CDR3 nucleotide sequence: TGTGCCAGCAGCCCGGACGTGAACTCCTACAATGAGCAGTTCTTC.

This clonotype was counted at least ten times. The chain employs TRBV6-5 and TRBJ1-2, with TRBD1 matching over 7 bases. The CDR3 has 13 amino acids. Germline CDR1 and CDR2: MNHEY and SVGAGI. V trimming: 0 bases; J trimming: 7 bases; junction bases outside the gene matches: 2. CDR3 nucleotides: TGTGCCAGCAGTTACTCTCCAGGGGGTGGCTACACCTTC. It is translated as CASSYSPGGGYTF.